A single sample is the source of the 21 T cell receptor beta chains below, sequenced in a study of blood T cell repertoires in COVID-19. The assay was immunoSEQ multiplex PCR, and TCRdb's table has in-frame clones only and misses some. The sample holds 280,000 or so clones, over 75% seen once. Sequenced: peripheral blood. The receptors shown here come from a human donor in a cohort sampled during active COVID-19.

This sequence joins TRBV11-2 and TRBJ2-1; no reliable D call. The germline V gene has CDR1 SGHAT and CDR2 FQNNGV. V lost 3 bases and J 4 bases, leaving 7 bases between the germline ends. The CDR3 contains 13 residues. DNA for the CDR3: TGTGCCAGCAGCTTCGGGTTATACAATGAGCAGTTCTTC. Its protein is CASSFGLYNEQFF.

This chain links TRBV6-5 with TRBJ1-3; D is possibly TRBD1 (6 bases). The CDR3 has 15 residues. Per germline, CDR1 MNHEY and CDR2 SVGAGI. V lost 5 bases and J lost 7, with 18 bases in between. CDR3 amino acids: CASSPTGNNGNTIYF. The CDR3 DNA follows: TGTGCCAGCAGTCCGACAGGAAACAACGGGAACACCATATATTTT.

V is TRBV27 and J is TRBJ1-2; 11 bases are shared with TRBD1. The CDR3 runs 14 residues. The junction had 3 bases not matched to a gene; V was cut back by 3 bases and J by 6 bases. The germline gives CDR1 MNHEY, CDR2 SMNVEV (reference sequence). Here the CDR3 DNA reads TGTGCCAGCAGTTTTGGACAGGGGGCAAATGGCTACACCTTC. It yields the protein CASSFGQGANGYTF.

The gene calls are TRBV5-4 and TRBJ2-7, with D tentatively TRBD2 (6 bases). CDR1 and CDR2 from the germline V gene are SGHNT and YYREEE (reference sequence). Trimming cost V 7 bases and J 7 bases, with 12 bases left between them. The CDR3 has 11 amino acids. CDR3 region: CASRLGTEQYF. CDR3 in DNA: TGTGCCAGCCGACTAGGAACTGAGCAGTACTTC.

The chain combines TRBV28 with TRBJ2-3, with 8 bases aligning to TRBD1. Germline CDR1 reads MDHEN; CDR2 reads SYDVKM. The J segment lost 5 bases and the V segment lost 5 bases, leaving 6 bases of the junction unmatched. The CDR3 spans 14 residues. As DNA, the CDR3 is TGTGCCAGCAGTCAAGCAGGGGGCAAAGATACGCAGTATTTT. Its translation: CASSQAGGKDTQYF.

The CDR3 loop reads CAWAGQGYYGYTF. As DNA, the CDR3 is TGTGCCTGGGCGGGACAGGGCTACTATGGCTACACCTTC. The chain employs TRBV30 and TRBJ1-2; TRBD1 matches 9 bases. Per the germline V gene, CDR1 is GTSNPN and CDR2 is SVGIG (reference sequence). V shed 5 bases, J shed 3 bases, and the junction held 4 bases outside the gene matches. The CDR3 runs to 13 residues.

The chain has TRBV5-1 and TRBJ2-3; tentatively, D is TRBD1 (5 bases). This CDR3 spans 15 amino acids. V was trimmed by 4 bases and J by 2 bases, leaving 14 bases between them. Per germline, CDR1 SGHRS and CDR2 YFSETQ. In nucleotides, the CDR3 is TGCGCCAGCAGCCAGGGTACGACCCACACAGATACGCAGTATTTT. As protein: CASSQGTTHTDTQYF.

This clone was observed a few times. V is TRBV6-5 and J is TRBJ1-6, with D possibly matching TRBD1 (6 bases). Trimming took off 0 bases at V and 4 bases at J, with 7 bases between the two ends. Germline V gene lookup returns CDR1 MNHEY and CDR2 SVGAGI. The CDR3 contains 15 residues. The CDR3 sequence: CASSYSGQYNSPLHF. In DNA, the CDR3 is TGTGCCAGCAGTTACTCGGGACAATATAATTCACCCCTCCACTTT.

The chain carries TRBV19 and TRBJ1-1, with 7 bases aligning to TRBD1. Germline V CDR1 and CDR2: LNHDA, SQIVND (reference sequence). V gave up 5 bases and J gave up 4 bases; unmatched junction bases: 7. This CDR3 is built from 14 residues. CDR3 nucleotide sequence: TGTGCCAGTAGTCGAAGGGGGCCCCGCACTGAAGCTTTCTTT. Protein: CASSRRGPRTEAFF.

The V and J genes are TRBV19 and TRBJ2-2; D might be TRBD1 (6 bases). Germline CDR1 is LNHDA and CDR2 is SQIVND (reference sequence). V gave up 7 bases and J gave up 0 bases, with 12 bases separating them. The CDR3 has 15 amino acids. The CDR3 bases are TGTGCCAGTACCTCGAGGGGGACGAACACCGGGGAGCTGTTTTTT. Its translation is CASTSRGTNTGELFF.

The chain uses TRBV6-2 or TRBV6-3 and TRBJ1-2; possibly TRBD1 for D (5 bases). CDR3 length: 14 amino acids. Trimming left V 6 bases short and J 14 bases short, with 25 bases between. From germline, CDR1 is MNHEY and CDR2 SVGEGT. In DNA, the CDR3 is TGTGCCAGCAGCCCCCTGACAGCCCGCCTAGGCGTGACCTTC. Translation gives CASSPLTARLGVTF.

V gene TRBV7-9 combines with J gene TRBJ2-2, with a tentative D call TRBD2 (5 bases). Germline V gene lookup returns CDR1 SEHNR and CDR2 FQNEAQ (reference sequence). The ends were cut back, 3 bases at V and 4 bases at J, with 12 bases in the middle. The CDR3 loop spans 15 amino acids. CDR3 DNA: TGTGCCAGCAGCTTTCTCAGAGGAGGCACCGGGGAGCTGTTTTTT. Translating it yields CASSFLRGGTGELFF.

This rearrangement joins TRBV28 to TRBJ1-1; no reliable D call. V was clipped by 6 bases and J by 2 bases, with 7 bases between them. Germline CDR1 and CDR2: MDHEN and SYDVKM. The CDR3 contains 12 residues. CDR3 sequence (DNA): TGTGCCAGCAGGAGAGGAAACACTGAAGCTTTCTTT. Its translation: CASRRGNTEAFF.

V gene TRBV5-1 combines with J gene TRBJ1-4; D is unclear. The V and J ends lost 3 bases and 3 bases respectively, with 9 bases between them. CDR3 length: 14 residues. Germline assignment: CDR1 SGHRS and CDR2 YFSETQ. The DNA of the CDR3 is TGCGCCAGCAGCTCCCAGGTGGCTAATGAAAAACTGTTTTTT. It translates to CASSSQVANEKLFF.

V usage is TRBV6-6 and J usage is TRBJ2-7; D is perhaps TRBD2 (6 bases). CDR1 and CDR2 from the germline V gene are MNHNY and SVGAGI (reference sequence). The CDR3 extends over 16 amino acids. Between the trimmed V and J ends, which lost 6 bases and 4 bases, there was a span of 22 bases. The CDR3 loop is CASRRSGVGPGYEQYF. The CDR3 DNA reads TGTGCCAGCAGACGGTCGGGGGTTGGTCCCGGGTACGAGCAGTACTTC.

V usage is TRBV18 and J usage is TRBJ2-4; TRBD2 matches at 11 bases. The CDR3 has 16 residues. With V trimmed by 3 bases and J by 6 bases, 7 bases remained unmatched. Germline V lookup: CDR1 KGHSH, CDR2 LQKENI. For the CDR3, the DNA is TGTGCCAGCTCACCCCGGTCCGGGACTAGCGGAAACATTCAGTACTTC. The encoded protein is CASSPRSGTSGNIQYF.

This sequence joins TRBV18 and TRBJ1-4, with 9 bases aligning to TRBD1. V lost 5 bases and J lost 8; bases outside the gene matches: 6. CDR1 is KGHSH, CDR2 LQKENI, per germline. The CDR3 has 14 residues. The CDR3 sequence: CASSAQGAGEKLFF. CDR3 coding DNA: TGTGCCAGCTCAGCACAGGGGGCCGGAGAAAAACTGTTTTTT.

The J gene is TRBJ2-3, the V gene TRBV11-2, with D perhaps TRBD2 (6 bases). V gave up 6 bases and J gave up 5 bases, with 30 bases separating them. Germline-derived CDR1 and CDR2 are SGHAT and FQNNGV. The CDR3 loop spans 19 amino acids. CDR3 loop: CASSKVLGAAGSQGDTQYF. In DNA form, the CDR3 reads TGTGCCAGCAGTAAGGTACTCGGGGCAGCGGGCAGCCAGGGAGATACGCAGTATTTT.

V usage is TRBV11-2 and J usage is TRBJ2-1; D might be TRBD2 (7 bases). V was clipped by 1 base and J by 5 bases, with 15 bases between them. The germline V gene has CDR1 SGHAT and CDR2 FQNNGV. This CDR3 is built from 16 residues. CDR3 coding DNA: TGTGCCAGCAGCTTAGCCCTGGGGGGGACACACAATGAGCAGTTCTTC. Its protein product is CASSLALGGTHNEQFF.

The chain couples TRBV6-6 to TRBJ2-1; 10 bases agree with TRBD2. V shed 7 bases, J shed 4 bases, and the junction held 7 bases outside the gene matches. The germline CDR1 and CDR2 sequences are MNHNY and SVGAGI (reference sequence). The CDR3 runs to 15 residues. For the CDR3, the DNA is TGTGCCAGCAACCTAGCGGGAGTAACTTACAATGAGCAGTTCTTC. Amino acids: CASNLAGVTYNEQFF.

The chain employs TRBV3-1 (or the pseudogene TRBV3-2) and TRBJ1-2; D is perhaps TRBD1 (6 bases). The CDR3 covers 13 residues. Looked up from germline, CDR1 is LGHDT and CDR2 is YNNKEL (reference sequence). V lost 0 bases and J lost 7, with 9 bases in between. The CDR3 loop is CASSQEQGSGYTF. CDR3 sequence (DNA): TGTGCCAGCAGCCAAGAACAGGGTTCTGGCTACACCTTC.